This TCR beta chain derives from a study of T-cell memory formation after mild COVID-19. This CDR3 has 15 residues. Per germline, CDR1 LNHDA and CDR2 SQIVND (reference sequence). Trimming shortened V by 2 bases and J by 6 bases, and 13 bases separated the two germline ends. TCRdb redid the calling of the 5' RACE reads with MiXCR, one entry per CDR3 protein. The sample shows around 450,000 distinct CDR3 sequences, approximately 24% of them seen only once. Sequencing was performed on PBMCs or a T cell subset sorted from them (not recorded which). The TCR was taken from an adult woman who had mild COVID-19 (a few samples of this study predate the infection). Cell type and time point are not known. J is TRBJ2-2 and V is TRBV19; the D gene is possibly TRBD2 (5 bases). Written as DNA, the CDR3 is TGTGCCAGTAGTATAATGGTCGGGGTCGCCGGGGAGCTGTTTTTT. Protein sequence: CASSIMVGVAGELFF.